The subject of this entry is one T cell receptor beta chain. Its antigen is unidentified. The sample originates from a study of PD-1 blockade in mismatch repair-deficient tumors. Findings and limits, study-wide: Rapid post-treatment expansion, then contraction, generally preceding radiologic response, marked tumor-resident clones.

Sequencing was performed with immunoSEQ multiplex PCR; in TCRdb, only in-frame clones are kept and a portion is missing. Here the sample spans just under 80,000 clones, roughly 80% being singletons. Between the trimmed V and J ends, which lost 4 bases and 3 bases, there was a span of 13 bases. CDR3 length: 14 amino acids. Germline CDR1 is LNHDA and CDR2 is SQIVND (reference sequence). This chain links TRBV19 with TRBJ2-7; a weak D match, TRBD2 (6 bases). Sequencing was performed on peripheral blood, taken 44 weeks after starting pembrolizumab. The clonotype was recovered from an adult with mismatch repair-deficient cancer. CDR3 amino acids: CASSNPGLGYEQYF. The CDR3 DNA follows: TGTGCCAGTAGTAACCCGGGACTGGGCTACGAGCAGTACTTC. The whole variable domain, filled in from reference TRBV19 and TRBJ2-7, reads DGGITQSPKYLFRKEGQNVTLSCEQNLNHDAMYWYRQDPGQGLRLIYYSQIVNDFQKGDIAEGYSVSREKKESFPLTVTSAQKNPTAFYLCASSNPGLGYEQYFGPGTRLTVT.